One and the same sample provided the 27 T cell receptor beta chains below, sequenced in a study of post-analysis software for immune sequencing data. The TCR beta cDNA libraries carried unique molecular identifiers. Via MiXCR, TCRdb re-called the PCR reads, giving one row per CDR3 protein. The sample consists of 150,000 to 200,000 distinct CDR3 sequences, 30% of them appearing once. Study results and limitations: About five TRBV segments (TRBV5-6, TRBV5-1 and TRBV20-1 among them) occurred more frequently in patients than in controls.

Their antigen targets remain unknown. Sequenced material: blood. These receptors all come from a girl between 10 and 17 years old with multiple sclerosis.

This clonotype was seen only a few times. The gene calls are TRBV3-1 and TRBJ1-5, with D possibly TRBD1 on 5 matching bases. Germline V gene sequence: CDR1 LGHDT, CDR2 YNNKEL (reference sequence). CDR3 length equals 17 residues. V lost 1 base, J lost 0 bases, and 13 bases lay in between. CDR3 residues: CASSQGLSTVSNQPQHF. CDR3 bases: TGTGCCAGCAGCCAAGGGCTTTCGACAGTTAGCAATCAGCCCCAGCATTTT.

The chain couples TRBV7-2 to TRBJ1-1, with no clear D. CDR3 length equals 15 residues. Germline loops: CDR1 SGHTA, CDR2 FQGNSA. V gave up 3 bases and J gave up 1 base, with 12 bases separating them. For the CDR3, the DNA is TGTGCCAGCAGCTTCAGAGGCAGCAGGAACACTGAAGCTTTCTTT. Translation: CASSFRGSRNTEAFF.

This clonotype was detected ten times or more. CDR3 protein: CASSQDVGGAETQYF. In DNA form, the CDR3 reads TGTGCCAGCAGCCAAGACGTTGGAGGCGCAGAGACCCAGTACTTC. The chain joins TRBV3-1 to TRBJ2-5; a possible D gene is TRBD2 (5 bases). CDR1 LGHDT and CDR2 YNNKEL come from the germline V gene (reference sequence). This CDR3 is 15 amino acids long. V was shortened by 0 bases and J by 4 bases, with 12 bases between the two germline ends.

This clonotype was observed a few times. CDR3 nucleotide sequence: TGTGCCAGCAGTACCGCAGGGGTTACTGAAGCTTTCTTT. Protein: CASSTAGVTEAFF. The J gene is TRBJ1-1, the V gene TRBV25-1, with a weak D call TRBD1 (6 bases). V was trimmed by 5 bases and J by 5 bases, leaving 12 bases between them. The germline gives CDR1 MGHDK, CDR2 SYGVNS. The CDR3 spans 13 residues.

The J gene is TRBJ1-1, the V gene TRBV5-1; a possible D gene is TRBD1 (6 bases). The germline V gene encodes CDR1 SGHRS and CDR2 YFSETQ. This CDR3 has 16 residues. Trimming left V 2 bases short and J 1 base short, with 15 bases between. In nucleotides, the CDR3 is TGCGCCAGCAGCTTAATGCCAGGGGTGCCGAACACTGAAGCTTTCTTT. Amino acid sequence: CASSLMPGVPNTEAFF.

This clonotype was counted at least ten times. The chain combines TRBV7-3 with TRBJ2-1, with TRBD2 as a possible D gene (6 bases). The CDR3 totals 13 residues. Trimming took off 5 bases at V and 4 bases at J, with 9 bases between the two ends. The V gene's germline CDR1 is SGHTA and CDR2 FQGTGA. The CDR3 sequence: CASSQGTYNEQFF. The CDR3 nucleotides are TGTGCCAGCAGCCAAGGGACTTACAATGAGCAGTTCTTC.

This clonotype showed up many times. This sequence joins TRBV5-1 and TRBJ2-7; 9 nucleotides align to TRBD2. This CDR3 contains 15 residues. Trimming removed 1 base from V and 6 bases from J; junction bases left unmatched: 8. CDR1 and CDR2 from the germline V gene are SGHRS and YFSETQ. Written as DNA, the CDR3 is TGCGCCAGCAGCTTGATAACGGGGACTAGCAGCGAGCAGTACTTC. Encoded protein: CASSLITGTSSEQYF. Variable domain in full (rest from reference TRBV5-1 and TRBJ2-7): KAGVTQTPRYLIKTRGQQVTLSCSPISGHRSVSWYQQTPGQGLQFLFEYFSETQRNKGNFPGRFSGRQFSNSRSEMNVSTLELGDSALYLCASSLITGTSSEQYFGPGTRLTVT.

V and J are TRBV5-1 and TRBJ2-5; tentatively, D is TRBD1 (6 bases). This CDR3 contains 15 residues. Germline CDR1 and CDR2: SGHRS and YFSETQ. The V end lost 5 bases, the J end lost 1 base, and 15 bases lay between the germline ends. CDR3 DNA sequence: TGCGCCAGCAGTTACGGACAGACCATCCAAGAGACCCAGTACTTC. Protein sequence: CASSYGQTIQETQYF.

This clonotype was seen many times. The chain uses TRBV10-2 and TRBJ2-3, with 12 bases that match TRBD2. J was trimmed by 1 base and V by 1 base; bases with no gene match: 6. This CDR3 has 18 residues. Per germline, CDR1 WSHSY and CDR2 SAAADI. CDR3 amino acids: CASSEWLAGGDGTDTQYF. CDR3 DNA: TGCGCCAGCAGTGAGTGGCTAGCGGGAGGGGACGGCACAGATACGCAGTATTTT.

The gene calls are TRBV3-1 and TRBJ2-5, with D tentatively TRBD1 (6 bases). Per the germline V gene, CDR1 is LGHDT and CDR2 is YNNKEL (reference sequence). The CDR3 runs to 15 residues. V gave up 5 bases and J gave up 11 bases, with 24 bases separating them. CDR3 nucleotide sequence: TGTGCCAGCAGCTCAATTCGGACAGAGTCTGGGGAGCAGTACTTC. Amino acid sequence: CASSSIRTESGEQYF.

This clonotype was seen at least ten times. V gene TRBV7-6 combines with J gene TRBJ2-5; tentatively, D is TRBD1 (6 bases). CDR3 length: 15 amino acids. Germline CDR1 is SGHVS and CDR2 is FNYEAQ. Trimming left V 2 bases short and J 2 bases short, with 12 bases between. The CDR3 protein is CASSLFGQRQETQYF. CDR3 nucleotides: TGTGCCAGCAGCTTATTCGGACAGAGACAAGAGACCCAGTACTTC. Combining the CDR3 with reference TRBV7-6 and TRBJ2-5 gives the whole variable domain GAGVSQSPRYKVTKRGQDVALRCDPISGHVSLYWYRQALGQGPEFLTYFNYEAQQDKSGLPNDRFSAERPEGSISTLTIQRTEQRDSAMYRCASSLFGQRQETQYFGPGTRLLVL.

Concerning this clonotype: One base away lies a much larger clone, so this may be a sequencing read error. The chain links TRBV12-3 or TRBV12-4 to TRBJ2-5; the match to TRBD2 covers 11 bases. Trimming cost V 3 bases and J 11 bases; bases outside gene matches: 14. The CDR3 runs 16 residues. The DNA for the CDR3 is TGTGCCAGCAGTTTTACAACTAGCGGGAGTGGTAATGAGCAGTACTTC. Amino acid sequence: CASSFTTSGSGNEQYF.

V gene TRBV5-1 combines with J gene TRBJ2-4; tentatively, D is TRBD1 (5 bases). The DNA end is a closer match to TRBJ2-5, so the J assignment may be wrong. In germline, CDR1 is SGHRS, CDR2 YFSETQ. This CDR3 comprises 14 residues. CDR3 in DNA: TGCGCCAGCAGTGGCCTGGACAAACAAGAGACCCAGTACTTC. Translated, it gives CASSGLDKQETQYF.

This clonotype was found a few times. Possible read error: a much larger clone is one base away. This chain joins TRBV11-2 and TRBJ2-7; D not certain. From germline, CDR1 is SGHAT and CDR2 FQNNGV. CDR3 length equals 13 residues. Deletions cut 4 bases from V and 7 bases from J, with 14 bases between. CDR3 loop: CASSYGDFNEQYF. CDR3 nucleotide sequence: TGTGCCAGCAGCTACGGAGACTTCAATGAGCAGTACTTC.

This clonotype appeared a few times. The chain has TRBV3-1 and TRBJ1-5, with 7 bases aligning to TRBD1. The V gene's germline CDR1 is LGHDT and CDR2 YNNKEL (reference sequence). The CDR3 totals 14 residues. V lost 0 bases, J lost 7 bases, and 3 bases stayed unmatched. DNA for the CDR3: TGTGCCAGCAGCCAAGACAGGGGGGAACAGCCCCAGCATTTT. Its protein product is CASSQDRGEQPQHF.

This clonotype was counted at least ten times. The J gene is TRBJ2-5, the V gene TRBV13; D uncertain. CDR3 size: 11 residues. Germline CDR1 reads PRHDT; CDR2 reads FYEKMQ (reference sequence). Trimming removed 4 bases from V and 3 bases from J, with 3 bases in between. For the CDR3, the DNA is TGTGCCAGCAGCTCGAAAGAGACCCAGTACTTC. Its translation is CASSSKETQYF.

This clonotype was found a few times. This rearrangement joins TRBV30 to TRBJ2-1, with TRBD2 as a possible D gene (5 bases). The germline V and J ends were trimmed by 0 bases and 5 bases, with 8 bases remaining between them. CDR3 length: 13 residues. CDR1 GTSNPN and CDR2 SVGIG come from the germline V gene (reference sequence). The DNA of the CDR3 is TGTGCCTGGAGTGTAGGAGGTAACAATGAGCAGTTCTTC. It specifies CAWSVGGNNEQFF.

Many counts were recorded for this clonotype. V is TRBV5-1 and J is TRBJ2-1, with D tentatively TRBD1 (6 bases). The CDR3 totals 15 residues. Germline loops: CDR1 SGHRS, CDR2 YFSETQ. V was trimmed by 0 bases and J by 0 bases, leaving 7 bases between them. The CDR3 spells CASSLEGDSYNEQFF. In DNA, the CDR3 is TGCGCCAGCAGCTTGGAGGGGGACTCCTACAATGAGCAGTTCTTC. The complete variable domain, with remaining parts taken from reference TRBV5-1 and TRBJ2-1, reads KAGVTQTPRYLIKTRGQQVTLSCSPISGHRSVSWYQQTPGQGLQFLFEYFSETQRNKGNFPGRFSGRQFSNSRSEMNVSTLELGDSALYLCASSLEGDSYNEQFFGPGTRLTVL.

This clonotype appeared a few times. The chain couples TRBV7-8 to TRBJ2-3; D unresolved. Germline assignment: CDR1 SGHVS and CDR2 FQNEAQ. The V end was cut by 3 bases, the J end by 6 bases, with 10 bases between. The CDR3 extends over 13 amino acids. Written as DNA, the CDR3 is TGTGCCAGCAGCTTTGTTGGGAAGGATACGCAGTATTTT. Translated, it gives CASSFVGKDTQYF.

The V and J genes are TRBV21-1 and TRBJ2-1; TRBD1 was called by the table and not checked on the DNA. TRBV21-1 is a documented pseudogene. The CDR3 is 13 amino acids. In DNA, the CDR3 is TGTGCCAGCAGCTTGCCGGGTTACAATGGGCAGTTCTTC. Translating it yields CASSLPGYNGQFF.

In DNA form, the CDR3 reads TGTGCCAGCTCACGAGCGGGAGATCGCAATGAGCAGTTCTTC. Amino acid sequence: CASSRAGDRNEQFF. J is TRBJ2-1 and V is TRBV18, with 8 bases lining up with TRBD2. The V segment lost 4 bases and the J segment 6 bases; nucleotides outside the gene matches: 5. CDR3 length: 14 residues. Germline CDR1 KGHSH, CDR2 LQKENI.

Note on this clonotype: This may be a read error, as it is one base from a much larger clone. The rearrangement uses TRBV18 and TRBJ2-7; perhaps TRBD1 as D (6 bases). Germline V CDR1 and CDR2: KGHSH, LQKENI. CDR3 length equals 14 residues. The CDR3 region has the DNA TGTGCCAGCTCACCCGGACAGAGCTCCTACGAGCAGTGCTTC. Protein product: CASSPGQSSYEQCF.

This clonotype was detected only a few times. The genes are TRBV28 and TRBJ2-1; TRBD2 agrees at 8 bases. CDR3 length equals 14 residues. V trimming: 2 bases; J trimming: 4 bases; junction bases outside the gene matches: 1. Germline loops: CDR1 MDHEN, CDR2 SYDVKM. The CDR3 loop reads CASSLLAGYNEQFF. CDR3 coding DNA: TGTGCCAGCAGTTTACTAGCGGGTTACAATGAGCAGTTCTTC.

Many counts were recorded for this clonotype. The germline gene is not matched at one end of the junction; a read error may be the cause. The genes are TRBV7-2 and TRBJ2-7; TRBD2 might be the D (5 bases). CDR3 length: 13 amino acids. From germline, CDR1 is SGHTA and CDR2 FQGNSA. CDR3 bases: TGTGCCAGCAGCCTAGCACGGTCCTACGAGCAGTACTTC. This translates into CASSLARSYEQYF.

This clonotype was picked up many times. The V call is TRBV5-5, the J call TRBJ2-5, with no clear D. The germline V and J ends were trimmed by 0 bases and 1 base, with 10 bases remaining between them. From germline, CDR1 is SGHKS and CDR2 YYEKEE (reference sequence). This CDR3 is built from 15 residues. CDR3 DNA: TGTGCCAGCAGCTTGGTGGGGAATAGCCAAGAGACCCAGTACTTC. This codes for CASSLVGNSQETQYF.

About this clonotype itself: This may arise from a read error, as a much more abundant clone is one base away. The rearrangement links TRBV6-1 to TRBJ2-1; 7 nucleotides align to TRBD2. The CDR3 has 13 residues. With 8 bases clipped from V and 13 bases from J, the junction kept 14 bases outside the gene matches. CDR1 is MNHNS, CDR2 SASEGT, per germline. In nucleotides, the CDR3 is TGTGCCAGCGAATTTACGGCCGGGGGGACCCAGTTCTTC. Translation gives CASEFTAGGTQFF.

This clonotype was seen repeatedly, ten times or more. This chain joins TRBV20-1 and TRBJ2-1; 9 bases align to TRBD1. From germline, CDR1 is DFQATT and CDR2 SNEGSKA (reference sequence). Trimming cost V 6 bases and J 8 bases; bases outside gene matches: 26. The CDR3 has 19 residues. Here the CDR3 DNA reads TGCAGTGCCCACTCCTATATCTTCCTCGCGGGACAGGGAATCGATGAGCAGTTCTTC. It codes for CSAHSYIFLAGQGIDEQFF.